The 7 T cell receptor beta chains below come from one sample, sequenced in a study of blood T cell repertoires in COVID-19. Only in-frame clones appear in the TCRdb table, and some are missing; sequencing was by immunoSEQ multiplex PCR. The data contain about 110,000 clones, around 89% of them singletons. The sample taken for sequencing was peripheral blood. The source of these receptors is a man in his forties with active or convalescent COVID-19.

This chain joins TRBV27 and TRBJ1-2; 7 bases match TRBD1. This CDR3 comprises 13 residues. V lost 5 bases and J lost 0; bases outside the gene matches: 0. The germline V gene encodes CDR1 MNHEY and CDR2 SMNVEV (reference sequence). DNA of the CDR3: TGTGCCAGCAGTGGGACAGCTAACTATGGCTACACCTTC. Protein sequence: CASSGTANYGYTF.

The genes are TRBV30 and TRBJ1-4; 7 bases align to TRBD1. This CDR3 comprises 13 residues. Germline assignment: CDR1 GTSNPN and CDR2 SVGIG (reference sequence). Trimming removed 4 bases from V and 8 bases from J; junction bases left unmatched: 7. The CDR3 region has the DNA TGTGCCTGGACGCGACAGGGAGGAGAAAAACTGTTTTTT. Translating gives CAWTRQGGEKLFF.

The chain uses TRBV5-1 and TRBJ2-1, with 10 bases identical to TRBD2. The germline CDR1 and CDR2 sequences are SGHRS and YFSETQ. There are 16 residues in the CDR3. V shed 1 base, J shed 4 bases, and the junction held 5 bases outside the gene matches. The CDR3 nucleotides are TGCGCCAGCAGCTTGAGGGCTAGCGGGAGTTACAATGAGCAGTTCTTC. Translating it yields CASSLRASGSYNEQFF.

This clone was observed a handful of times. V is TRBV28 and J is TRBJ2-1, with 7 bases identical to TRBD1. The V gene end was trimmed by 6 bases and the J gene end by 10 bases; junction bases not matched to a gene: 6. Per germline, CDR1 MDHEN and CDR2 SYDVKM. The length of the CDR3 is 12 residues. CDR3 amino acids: CASSDRAGEQFF. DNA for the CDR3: TGTGCCAGCAGCGACAGGGCTGGGGAGCAGTTCTTC.

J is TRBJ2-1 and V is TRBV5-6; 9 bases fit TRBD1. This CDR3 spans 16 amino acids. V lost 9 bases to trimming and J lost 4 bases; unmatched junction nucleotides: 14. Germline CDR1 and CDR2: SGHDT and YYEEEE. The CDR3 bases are TGTGCCACCACGGGACAGGGCAGACCCGAGTACAATGAGCAGTTCTTC. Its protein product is CATTGQGRPEYNEQFF.

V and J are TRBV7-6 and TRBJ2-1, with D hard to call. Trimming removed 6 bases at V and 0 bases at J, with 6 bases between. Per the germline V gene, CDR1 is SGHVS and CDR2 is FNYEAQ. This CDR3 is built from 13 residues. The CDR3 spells CASSPGSYNEQFF. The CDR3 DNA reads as TGTGCCAGCAGTCCGGGCTCCTACAATGAGCAGTTCTTC.

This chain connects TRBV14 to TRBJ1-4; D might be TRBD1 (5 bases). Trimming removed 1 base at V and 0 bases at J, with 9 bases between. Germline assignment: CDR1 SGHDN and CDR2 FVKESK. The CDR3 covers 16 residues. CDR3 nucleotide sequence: TGTGCCAGCAGCCAAGGAACAGGTGCAACTAATGAAAAACTGTTTTTT. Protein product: CASSQGTGATNEKLFF.